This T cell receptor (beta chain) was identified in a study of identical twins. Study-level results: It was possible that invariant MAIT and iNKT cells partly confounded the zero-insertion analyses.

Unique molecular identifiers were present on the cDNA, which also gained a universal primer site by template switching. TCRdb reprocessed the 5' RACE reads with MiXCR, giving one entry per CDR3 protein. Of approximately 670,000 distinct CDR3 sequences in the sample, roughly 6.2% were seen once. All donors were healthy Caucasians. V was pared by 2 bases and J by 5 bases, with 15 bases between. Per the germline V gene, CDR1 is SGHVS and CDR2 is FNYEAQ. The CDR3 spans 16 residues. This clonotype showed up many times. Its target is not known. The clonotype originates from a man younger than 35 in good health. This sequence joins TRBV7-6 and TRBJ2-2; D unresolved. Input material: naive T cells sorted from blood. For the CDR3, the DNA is TGTGCCAGCAGCTTATTCTCGTTTTCGGCTACCGGGGAGCTGTTTTTT. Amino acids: CASSLFSFSATGELFF.